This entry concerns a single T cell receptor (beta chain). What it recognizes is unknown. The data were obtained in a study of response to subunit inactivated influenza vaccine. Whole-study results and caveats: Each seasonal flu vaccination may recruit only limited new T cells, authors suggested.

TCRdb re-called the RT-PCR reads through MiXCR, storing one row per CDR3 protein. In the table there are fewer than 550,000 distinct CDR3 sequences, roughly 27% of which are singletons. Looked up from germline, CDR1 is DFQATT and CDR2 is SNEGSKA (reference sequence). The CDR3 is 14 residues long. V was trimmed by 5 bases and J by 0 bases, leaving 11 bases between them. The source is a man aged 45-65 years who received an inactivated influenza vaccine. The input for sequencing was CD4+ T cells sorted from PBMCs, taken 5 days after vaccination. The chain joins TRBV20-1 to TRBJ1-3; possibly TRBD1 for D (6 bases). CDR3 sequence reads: CSALQDSSGNTIYF. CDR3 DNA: TGCAGTGCTCTTCAGGACAGCTCTGGAAACACCATATATTTT.